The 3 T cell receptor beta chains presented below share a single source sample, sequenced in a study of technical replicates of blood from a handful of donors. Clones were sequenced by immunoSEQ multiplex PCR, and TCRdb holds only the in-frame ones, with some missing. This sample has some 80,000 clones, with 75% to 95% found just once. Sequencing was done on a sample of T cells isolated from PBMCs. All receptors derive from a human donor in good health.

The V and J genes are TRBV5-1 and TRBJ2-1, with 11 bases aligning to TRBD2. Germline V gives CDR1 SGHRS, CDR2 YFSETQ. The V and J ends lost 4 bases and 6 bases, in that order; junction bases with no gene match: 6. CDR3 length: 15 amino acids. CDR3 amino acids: CASSLLAGDFNEQFF. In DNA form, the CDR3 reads TGCGCCAGCAGCCTACTAGCGGGGGATTTCAATGAGCAGTTCTTC.

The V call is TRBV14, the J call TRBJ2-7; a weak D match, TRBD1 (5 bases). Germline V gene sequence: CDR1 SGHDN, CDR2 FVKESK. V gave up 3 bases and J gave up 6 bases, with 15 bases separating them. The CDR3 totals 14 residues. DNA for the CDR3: TGTGCCAGCAGCCACATACAGGCCACCAGCGAGCAGTACTTC. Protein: CASSHIQATSEQYF.

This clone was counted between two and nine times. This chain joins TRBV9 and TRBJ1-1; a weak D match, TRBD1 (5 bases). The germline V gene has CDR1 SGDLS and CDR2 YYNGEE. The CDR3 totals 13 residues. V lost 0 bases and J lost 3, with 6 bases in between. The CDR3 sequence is CASSVGGDTEAFF. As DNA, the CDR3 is TGTGCCAGCAGCGTAGGGGGGGACACTGAAGCTTTCTTT.